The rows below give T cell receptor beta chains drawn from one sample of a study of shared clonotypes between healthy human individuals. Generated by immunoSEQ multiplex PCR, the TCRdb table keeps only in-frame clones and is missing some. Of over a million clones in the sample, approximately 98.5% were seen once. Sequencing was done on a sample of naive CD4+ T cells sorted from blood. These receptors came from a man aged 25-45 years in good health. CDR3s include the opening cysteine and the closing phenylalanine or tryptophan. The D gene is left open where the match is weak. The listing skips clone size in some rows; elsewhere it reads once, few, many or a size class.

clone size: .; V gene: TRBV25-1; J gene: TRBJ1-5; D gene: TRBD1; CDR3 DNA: TGTGCCAGCAGTGATTCCGGGACAGGGGCGGGACAGCCCCAGCATTTT; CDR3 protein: CASSDSGTGAGQPQHF
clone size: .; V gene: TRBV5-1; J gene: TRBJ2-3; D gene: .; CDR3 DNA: TGCGCCAGCAGCTTGAGGGGGTCTAGCACAGATACGCAGTATTTT; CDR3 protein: CASSLRGSSTDTQYF
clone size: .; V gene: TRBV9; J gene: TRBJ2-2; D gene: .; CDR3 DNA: TGTGCCAGCAGCGTATTGGCCGTCAACACCGGGGAGCTGTTTTTT; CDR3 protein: CASSVLAVNTGELFF
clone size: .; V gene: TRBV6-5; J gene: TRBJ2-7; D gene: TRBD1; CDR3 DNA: TGTGCCAGCAGTTACCGGACAGGCCGATCCTACGAGCAGTACTTC; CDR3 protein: CASSYRTGRSYEQYF
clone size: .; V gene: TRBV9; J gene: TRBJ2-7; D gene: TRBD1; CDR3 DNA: TGTGCCAGCAGCGTAGGGACAGGTACCTCCGAGCAGTACTTC; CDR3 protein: CASSVGTGTSEQYF
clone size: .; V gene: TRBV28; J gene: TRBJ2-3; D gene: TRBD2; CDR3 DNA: TGTGCCAGCAGTTTACCCCCGGGACTAGCTTCTGCAGATACGCAGTATTTT; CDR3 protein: CASSLPPGLASADTQYF
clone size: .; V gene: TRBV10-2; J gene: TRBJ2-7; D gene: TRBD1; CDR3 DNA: TGCGCCAGCAGTGGACCGGGACAGCTCTACGAGCAGTACTTC; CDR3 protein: CASSGPGQLYEQYF
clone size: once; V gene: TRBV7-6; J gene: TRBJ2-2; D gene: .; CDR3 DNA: TGTGCCAGCAGCCCGGTCCTAGGGAACACCGGGGAGCTGTTTTTT; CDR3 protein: CASSPVLGNTGELFF
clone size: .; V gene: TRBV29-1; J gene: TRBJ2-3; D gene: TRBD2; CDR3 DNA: TGCAGCGTTGACGGTGGGATCGGGACTAGCGCTCGCACAGATACGCAGTATTTT; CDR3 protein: CSVDGGIGTSARTDTQYF
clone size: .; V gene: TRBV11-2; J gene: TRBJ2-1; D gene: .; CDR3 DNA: TGTGCCAGCAGCTTAGTTGCGGGGGCGATGGTGGACAATGAGCAGTTCTTC; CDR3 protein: CASSLVAGAMVDNEQFF
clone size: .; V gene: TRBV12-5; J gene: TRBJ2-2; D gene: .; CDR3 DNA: TGTGCTAGTGCAAGGGCCAGGGGGGAGCTGTTTTTT; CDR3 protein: CASARARGELFF
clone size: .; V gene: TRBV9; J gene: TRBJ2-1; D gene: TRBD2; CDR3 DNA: TGTGCCAGCAGCGTGAGTCGCGGGAGGTTCTTCAATGAGCAGTTCTTC; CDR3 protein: CASSVSRGRFFNEQFF
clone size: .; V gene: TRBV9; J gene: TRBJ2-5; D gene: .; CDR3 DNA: TGTGCCAGCAGCGCCACTCTAGAGTACCAAGAGACCCAGTACTTC; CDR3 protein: CASSATLEYQETQYF
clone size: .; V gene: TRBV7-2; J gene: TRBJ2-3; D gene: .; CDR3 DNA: TGTGCCAGCAGCCCGGACGTGGATACGCAGTATTTT; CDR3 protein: CASSPDVDTQYF
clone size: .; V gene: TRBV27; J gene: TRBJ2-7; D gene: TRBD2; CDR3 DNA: TGTGCCAGCAGCCGGGGGGGCTCCTACGAGCAGTACTTC; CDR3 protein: CASSRGGSYEQYF
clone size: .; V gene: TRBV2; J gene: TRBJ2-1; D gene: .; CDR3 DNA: TGTGCCAGCACGGGACGCAATGAGCAGTTCTTC; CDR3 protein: CASTGRNEQFF
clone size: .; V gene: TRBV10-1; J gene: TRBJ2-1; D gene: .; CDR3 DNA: TGCGCCAGCAGCTCCAACCCCAACAATGAGCAGTTCTTC; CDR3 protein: CASSSNPNNEQFF
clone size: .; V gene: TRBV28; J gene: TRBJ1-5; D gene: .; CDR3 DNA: TGTGCCAGCAGTTTAAGGGATCAGCCCCAGCATTTT; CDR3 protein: CASSLRDQPQHF
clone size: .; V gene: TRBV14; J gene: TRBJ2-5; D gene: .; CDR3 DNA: TGTGCCAGCAGCCAAGAGGCAGGGACCCAGTACTTC; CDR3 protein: CASSQEAGTQYF
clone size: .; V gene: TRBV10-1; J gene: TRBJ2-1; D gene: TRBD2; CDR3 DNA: TGCGCCAGCAGTCCTAGCGGGAAAGACAATGAGCAGTTCTTC; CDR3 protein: CASSPSGKDNEQFF
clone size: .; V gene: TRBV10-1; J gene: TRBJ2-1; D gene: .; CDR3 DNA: TGCGCCAGCAGTGAGTCGACCCACAGTCGGCAGTTCTTC; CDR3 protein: CASSESTHSRQFF
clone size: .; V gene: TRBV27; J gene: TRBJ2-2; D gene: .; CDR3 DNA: TGTGCCAGCAGGAGGGGGTTAGCGGGCCTAGGACCCGGGGGCGGGGAGCTGTTTTTT; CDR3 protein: CASRRGLAGLGPGGGELFF
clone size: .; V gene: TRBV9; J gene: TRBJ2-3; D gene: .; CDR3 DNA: TGTGCCAGCAGCGTAGAGCTAGCAGCTAGCACAGATACGCAGTATTTT; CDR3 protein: CASSVELAASTDTQYF
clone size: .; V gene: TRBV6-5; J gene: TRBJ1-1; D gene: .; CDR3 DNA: TGTGCCAGCAGTTACTCCCCTGTCCTGTCCGTAGAAGAAGCTTTCTTT; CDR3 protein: CASSYSPVLSVEEAFF
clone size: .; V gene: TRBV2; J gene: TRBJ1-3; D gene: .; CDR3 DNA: TGTGCCAGCAGTTCAACTGGAAACACCATATATTTT; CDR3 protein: CASSSTGNTIYF
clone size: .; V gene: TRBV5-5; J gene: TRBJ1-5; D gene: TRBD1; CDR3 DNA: TGTGCCAGCAGCATGCTCGGGACAGGGAGCAATCAGCCCCAGCATTTT; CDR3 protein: CASSMLGTGSNQPQHF
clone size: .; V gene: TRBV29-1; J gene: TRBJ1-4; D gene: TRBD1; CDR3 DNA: TGCAGCGTCTCTCTTTGGGACAGGACTGAAAAACTGTTTTTT; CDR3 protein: CSVSLWDRTEKLFF
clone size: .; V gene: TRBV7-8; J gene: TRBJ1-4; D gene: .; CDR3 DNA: TGTGCCAGCAGGAGACCCGGATCTAATGAAAAACTGTTTTTT; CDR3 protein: CASRRPGSNEKLFF
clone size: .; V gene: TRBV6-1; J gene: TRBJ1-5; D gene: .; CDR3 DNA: TGTGCCAGCAGCCCTCAGCCCCAGCATTTT; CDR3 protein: CASSPQPQHF
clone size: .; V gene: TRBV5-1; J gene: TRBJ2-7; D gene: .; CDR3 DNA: TGCGCCAGCAGCTTGGGGCAGGGAGGGGGCGAGCAGTACTTC; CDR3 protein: CASSLGQGGGEQYF
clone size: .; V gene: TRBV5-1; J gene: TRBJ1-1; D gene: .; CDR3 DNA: TGCGCCAGCTATGTGACAGCGAACACTGAAGCTTTCTTT; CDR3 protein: CASYVTANTEAFF
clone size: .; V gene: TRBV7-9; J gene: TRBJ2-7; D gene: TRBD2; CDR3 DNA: TGTGCCAGCAGCCGACTAGCGGGAGACGAGCAGTACTTC; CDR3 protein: CASSRLAGDEQYF
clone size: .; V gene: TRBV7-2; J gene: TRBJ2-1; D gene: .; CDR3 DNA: TGTGCCAGCAGCTCTTCTAGGACACCCCGTGGTGAGCAGTTCTTC; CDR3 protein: CASSSSRTPRGEQFF
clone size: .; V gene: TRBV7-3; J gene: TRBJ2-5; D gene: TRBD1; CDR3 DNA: TGTGCCAGCAGTACCGGGACAGCGAGCCAAGAGACCCAGTACTTC; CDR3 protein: CASSTGTASQETQYF
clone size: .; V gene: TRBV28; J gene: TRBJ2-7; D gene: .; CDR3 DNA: TGTGCCAGCAGTTTTGAGGGAGACGGCTACGAGCAGTACTTC; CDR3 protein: CASSFEGDGYEQYF
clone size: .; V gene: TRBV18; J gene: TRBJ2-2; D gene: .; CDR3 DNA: TGTGCCAGCTCACCTCAGGGGACCGGAAAAGTTGCGAACACCGGGGAGCTGTTTTTT; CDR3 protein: CASSPQGTGKVANTGELFF
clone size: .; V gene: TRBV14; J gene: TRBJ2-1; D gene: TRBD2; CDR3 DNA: TGTGCCAGCAGCCAAGGGCTAGCGGGAAACAATGAGCAGTTCTTC; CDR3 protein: CASSQGLAGNNEQFF